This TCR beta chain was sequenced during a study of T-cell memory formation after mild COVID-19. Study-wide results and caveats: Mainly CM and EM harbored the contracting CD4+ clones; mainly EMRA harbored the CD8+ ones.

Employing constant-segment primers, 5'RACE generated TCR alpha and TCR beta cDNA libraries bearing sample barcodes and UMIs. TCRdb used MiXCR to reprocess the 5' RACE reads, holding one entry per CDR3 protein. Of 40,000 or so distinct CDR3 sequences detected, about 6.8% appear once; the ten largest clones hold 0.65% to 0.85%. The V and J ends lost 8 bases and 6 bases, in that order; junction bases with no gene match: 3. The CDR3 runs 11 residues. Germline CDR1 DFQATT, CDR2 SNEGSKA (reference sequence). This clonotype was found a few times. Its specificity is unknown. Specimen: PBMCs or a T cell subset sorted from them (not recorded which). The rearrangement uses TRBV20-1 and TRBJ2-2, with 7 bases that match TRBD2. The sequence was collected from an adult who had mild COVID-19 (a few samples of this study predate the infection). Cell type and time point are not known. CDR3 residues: CSILAAGELFF. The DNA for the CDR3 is TGCAGTATTCTAGCGGCCGGGGAGCTGTTTTTT.